Below are 5 T cell receptor beta chains sequenced from a single sample in a study of T cell changes during pregnancy in multiple sclerosis. Only in-frame clones appear in the TCRdb table, and some are missing; sequencing was by immunoSEQ multiplex PCR. The data show 15,000 to 20,000 clones, approximately 90% seen once. Sample: CD8+ T cells from peripheral blood mononuclear cells, taken in the second trimester of pregnancy. The receptors originated from a female donor in good health, enrolled as a control in a pregnancy study.

This clone was counted a single time. The chain links TRBV28 to TRBJ2-3; D is ambiguous. Trimming removed 1 base at V and 3 bases at J, with 11 bases between. CDR3 length equals 15 residues. CDR1 is MDHEN, CDR2 SYDVKM, per germline. CDR3 bases: TGTGCCAGCAGTTTATCCAGCGATCAGACAGATACGCAGTATTTT. This codes for CASSLSSDQTDTQYF.

The genes are TRBV27 and TRBJ2-6; D unclear. V lost 2 bases and J lost 0, with 14 bases in between. Per germline, CDR1 MNHEY and CDR2 SMNVEV (reference sequence). The CDR3 contains 18 residues. DNA of the CDR3: TGTGCCAGCAGTTTACTCGGGTCTATCTTCTCTGGGGCCAACGTCCTGACTTTC. As protein: CASSLLGSIFSGANVLTF.

CDR3 sequence: CASSIDEQYF. The CDR3 coding sequence is TGTGCCAGTAGTATCGACGAGCAGTACTTC. This chain uses TRBV6-1 with TRBJ2-7; D gene ambiguous. Per germline, CDR1 MNHNS and CDR2 SASEGT. The CDR3 loop spans 10 amino acids. V gave up 9 bases and J gave up 5 bases, with 8 bases separating them.

This clone was observed a single time. This chain uses TRBV27 with TRBJ1-1, with a tentative D call TRBD1 (6 bases). The V end lost 5 bases, the J end lost 0 bases, and 13 bases lay between the germline ends. CDR1 MNHEY and CDR2 SMNVEV come from the germline V gene (reference sequence). The CDR3 is made up of 15 amino acids. CDR3 sequence (DNA): TGTGCCAGCAGTCACCTCACAGGGATGAACACTGAAGCTTTCTTT. Protein: CASSHLTGMNTEAFF.

The chain joins TRBV6-5 to TRBJ1-1, with TRBD1 matching 7 bases. The germline V gene has CDR1 MNHEY and CDR2 SVGAGI. The CDR3 covers 13 residues. J lost 5 bases, V lost 6 bases, and 6 bases had no gene match. CDR3 residues: CASREIQGTEAFF. In DNA form, the CDR3 reads TGTGCCAGCAGAGAAATACAGGGGACTGAAGCTTTCTTT.